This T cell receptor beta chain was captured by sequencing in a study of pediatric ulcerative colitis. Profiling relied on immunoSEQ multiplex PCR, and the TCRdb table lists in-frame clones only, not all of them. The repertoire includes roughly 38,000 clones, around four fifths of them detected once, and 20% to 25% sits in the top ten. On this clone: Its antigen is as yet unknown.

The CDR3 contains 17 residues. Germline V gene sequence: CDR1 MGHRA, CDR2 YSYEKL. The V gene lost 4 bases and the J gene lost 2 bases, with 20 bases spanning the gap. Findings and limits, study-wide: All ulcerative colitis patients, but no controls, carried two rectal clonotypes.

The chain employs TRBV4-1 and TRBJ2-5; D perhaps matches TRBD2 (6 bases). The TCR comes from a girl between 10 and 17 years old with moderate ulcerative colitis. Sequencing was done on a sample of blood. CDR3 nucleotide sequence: TGCGCCAGCAGCCCCGGACGTGGGGGGATAGAACAAGAGACCCAGTACTTC. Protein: CASSPGRGGIEQETQYF.